This T cell receptor (beta chain) was recorded in a study of T-cell reconstitution after alpha-beta-depleted transplantation in children. This CDR3 is built from 11 residues. The germline V gene encodes CDR1 MDHEN and CDR2 SYDVKM. With 6 bases removed from V and 12 bases from J, the gap between germline ends came to 12 bases. This sample's TCRbeta library carried unique molecular identifier barcodes. TCRdb processed the PCR reads anew with MiXCR; each CDR3 protein has one entry. The sample yields roughly 610,000 distinct CDR3 sequences, over 9.5% seen once. Specimen: PBMCs from the stem cell graft donor, collected from the stem cell graft. The TCR originated in a human donor who donated a stem cell graft to a child with acute myeloid leukemia. The rearrangement uses TRBV28 and TRBJ1-5; no clear D. CDR3 nucleotides: TGTGCCAGCAGCCCACAGAGTTACCAGCATTTT. It translates to CASSPQSYQHF.